This entry is about one T cell receptor beta chain. Its antigen is not known. This sample stems from a study of shared clonotypes between healthy human individuals. Study-wide results and limits: Expectations were that clonotype sharing among donors would be affected by sequencing depth.

From germline, CDR1 is SGHDN and CDR2 FVKESK. V was cut by 4 bases and J by 3 bases, with 15 bases left in between. CDR3 length: 15 residues. Study donors comprised healthy, HIV-negative adults devoid of recent acute infection or vaccination. The replicate PCRs on unsorted PBMC were given 300 ng DNA, which is around 31,000 T cell genomes. PBMC DNA, left unsorted, was sequenced on ten immunoSEQ deep assay plates. Generated by immunoSEQ multiplex PCR, the TCRdb table keeps only in-frame clones and is missing some. The table shows around 500,000 clones, with 79% occurring only once. Specimen: PBMCs. The clonotype comes from a woman in her 40s in good health. Some clones in this sample may be carry-over from other donors' samples. The chain uses TRBV14 and TRBJ1-2, with D possibly matching TRBD1 (6 bases). This chain's CDR3 is CASSLSRGSYYGYTF. CDR3 nucleotide sequence: TGTGCCAGCAGCCTTAGCAGGGGTTCATACTATGGCTACACCTTC.